This TCR beta chain was profiled in a study of cytomegalovirus exposure and HLA in healthy donors. The PCR employed 60 Vbeta primers together with 13 Jbeta primers. This table comes from immunoSEQ multiplex PCR, and its TCRdb copy is limited to in-frame clones, with some not included. Of 75,000 to 90,000 clones listed, about 79% were seen once; the top ten hold 4.5% to 7%. Trimming left V 4 bases short and J 5 bases short, with 14 bases between. CDR1 and CDR2 (germline): MNHEY, SVGAGI. There are 14 residues in the CDR3. This TCR was recovered from a male donor in good health and CMV-seropositive. The sequencing input was PBMCs. The V call is TRBV6-5, the J call TRBJ2-5; maybe TRBD2 (5 bases). The CDR3 loop is CASSSALGGETQYF. DNA of the CDR3: TGTGCCAGCAGTTCTGCGTTGGGCGGGGAGACCCAGTACTTC.